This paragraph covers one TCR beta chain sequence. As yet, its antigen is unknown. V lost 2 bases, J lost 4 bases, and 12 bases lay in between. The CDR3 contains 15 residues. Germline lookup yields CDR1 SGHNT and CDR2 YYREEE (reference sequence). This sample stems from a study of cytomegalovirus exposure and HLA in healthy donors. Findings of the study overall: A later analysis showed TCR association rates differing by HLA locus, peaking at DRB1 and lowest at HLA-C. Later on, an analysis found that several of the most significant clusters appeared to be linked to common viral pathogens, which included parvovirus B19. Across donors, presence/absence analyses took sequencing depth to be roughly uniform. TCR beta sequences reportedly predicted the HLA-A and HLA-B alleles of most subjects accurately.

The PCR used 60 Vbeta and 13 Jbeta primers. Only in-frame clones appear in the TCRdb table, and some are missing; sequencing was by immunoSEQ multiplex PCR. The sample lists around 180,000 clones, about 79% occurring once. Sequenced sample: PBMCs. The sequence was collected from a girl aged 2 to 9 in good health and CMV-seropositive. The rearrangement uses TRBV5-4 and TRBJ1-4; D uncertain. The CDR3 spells CASSLGGRGNEKLFF. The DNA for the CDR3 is TGTGCCAGCAGCTTAGGCGGACGGGGTAATGAAAAACTGTTTTTT.